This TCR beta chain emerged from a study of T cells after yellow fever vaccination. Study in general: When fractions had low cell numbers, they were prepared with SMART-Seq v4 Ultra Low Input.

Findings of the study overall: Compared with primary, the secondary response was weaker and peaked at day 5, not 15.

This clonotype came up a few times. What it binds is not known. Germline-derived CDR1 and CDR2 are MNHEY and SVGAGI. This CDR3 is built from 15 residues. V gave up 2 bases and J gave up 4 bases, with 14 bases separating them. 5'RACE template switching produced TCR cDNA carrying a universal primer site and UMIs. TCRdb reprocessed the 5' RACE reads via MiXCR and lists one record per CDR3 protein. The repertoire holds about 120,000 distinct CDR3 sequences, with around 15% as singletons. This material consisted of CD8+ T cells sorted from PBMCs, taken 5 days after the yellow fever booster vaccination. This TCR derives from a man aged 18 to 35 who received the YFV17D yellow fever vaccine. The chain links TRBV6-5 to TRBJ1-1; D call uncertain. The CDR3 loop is CASSYRHSGGTEAFF. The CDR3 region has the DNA TGTGCCAGCAGTTACCGTCATTCCGGCGGCACTGAAGCTTTCTTT.